This T cell receptor (beta chain) is from a study of T cells in Graves' hyperthyroidism and ophthalmopathy. TCR beta CDR3 sequences were amplified from RNA transcripts. First-round RT-PCR of the TCR CDR3 relied on the HTBI primer set. One entry per CDR3 protein results from TCRdb running MiXCR on the multiplex PCR reads. The data hold about 700,000 distinct CDR3 sequences, with around 15% observed a single time. The germline V gene has CDR1 LNHDA and CDR2 SQIVND (reference sequence). This CDR3 is built from 13 residues. The germline V and J ends were trimmed by 2 bases and 1 base, with 6 bases remaining between them. This clonotype was counted ten times or more. When ophthalmopathy did not progress within 18 months, Graves' hyperthyroidism was considered stable. Patients between 18 and 65 years old had hyperthyroidism, newly diagnosed and lasting under 2 months.

This chain connects TRBV19 to TRBJ2-7, with D tentatively TRBD1 (5 bases). Input material: blood. The origin of this receptor is a young woman with Graves' hyperthyroidism. The CDR3 coding sequence is TGTGCCAGTAGTATACAGGGTTCCTACGAGCAGTACTTC. It encodes CASSIQGSYEQYF.